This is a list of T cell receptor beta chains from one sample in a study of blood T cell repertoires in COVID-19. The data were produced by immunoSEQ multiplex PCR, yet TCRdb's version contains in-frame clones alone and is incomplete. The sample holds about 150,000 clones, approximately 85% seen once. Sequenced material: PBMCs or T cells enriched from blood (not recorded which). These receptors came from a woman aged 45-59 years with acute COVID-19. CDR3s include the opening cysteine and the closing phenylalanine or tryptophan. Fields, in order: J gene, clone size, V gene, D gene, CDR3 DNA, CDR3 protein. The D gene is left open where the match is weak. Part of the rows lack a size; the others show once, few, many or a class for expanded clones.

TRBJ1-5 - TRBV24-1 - TGTGCCACCAGTGATTCCGGTTTAGATCAGCCCCAGCATTTT CATSDSGLDQPQHF
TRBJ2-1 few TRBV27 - TGTGCCAGCAGTATTGACAGCTCCTACAATGAGCAGTTCTTC CASSIDSSYNEQFF
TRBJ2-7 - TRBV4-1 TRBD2 TGCGCCAGCAGCCTAAGTAGCGGGACCTACGAGCAGTACTTC CASSLSSGTYEQYF
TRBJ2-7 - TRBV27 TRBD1 TGTGCCAGCAGTCCCGAAGCGAACAGGGGCTCCTACGAGCAGTACTTC CASSPEANRGSYEQYF
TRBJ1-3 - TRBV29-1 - TGCAGCGGTACAGGTTTCTCTGGAAACACCATATATTTT CSGTGFSGNTIYF
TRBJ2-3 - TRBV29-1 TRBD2 TGCAGCGTTAGAGACCCCCGACTAGCGGGAGGGCCCGGGGATACGCAGTATTTT CSVRDPRLAGGPGDTQYF
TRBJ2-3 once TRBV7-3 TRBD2 TGTGCCAGCAGCCCTTTAGCGGGAGGGGCCGGGGGCACAGATACGCAGTATTTT CASSPLAGGAGGTDTQYF
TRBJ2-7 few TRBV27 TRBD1 TGTGCCAGCAGTTCACCCGGGACAGGGATTTACGAGCAGTACTTC CASSSPGTGIYEQYF
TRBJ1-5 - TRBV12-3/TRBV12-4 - TGTGCCAGCAGTTATCACAGGCCCCTACCCCAGCATTTT CASSYHRPLPQHF
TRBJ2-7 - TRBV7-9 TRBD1 TGTGCCAGCAGCACTCGCCGGGACAGGGGGCCGGCGCAGTACTTC CASSTRRDRGPAQYF